This T cell receptor (beta chain) was captured by sequencing in a study of control samples from healthy donors and cancer patients. CDR3 length equals 13 residues. Trimming stripped 5 bases from V and 9 bases from J, with 11 bases between. Germline V gene lookup returns CDR1 SNHLY and CDR2 FYNNEI. TCRdb keeps only in-frame clones here, not all; method: immunoSEQ multiplex PCR. Among about 120,000 clones listed, roughly 90% were seen once. Sequencing was performed on blood. The clonotype comes from a woman aged 45-59 years in good health. The chain links TRBV2 to TRBJ1-6; D is possibly TRBD1 (5 bases). The CDR3 spells CASSPREGSPLHF. The CDR3 nucleotides are TGTGCCAGCAGTCCCAGGGAAGGTTCACCCCTCCACTTT.